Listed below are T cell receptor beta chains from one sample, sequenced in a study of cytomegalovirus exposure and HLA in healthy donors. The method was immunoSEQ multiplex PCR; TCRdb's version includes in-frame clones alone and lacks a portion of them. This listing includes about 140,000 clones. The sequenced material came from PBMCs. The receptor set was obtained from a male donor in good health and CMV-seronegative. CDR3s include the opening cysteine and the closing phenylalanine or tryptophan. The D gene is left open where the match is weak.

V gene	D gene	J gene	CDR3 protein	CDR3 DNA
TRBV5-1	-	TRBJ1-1	CASNLLQMNTEAFF	TGCGCCAGCAATCTACTCCAAATGAACACTGAAGCTTTCTTT
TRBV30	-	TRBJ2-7	CAWTPGWQRSNYEQYF	TGTGCCTGGACCCCAGGGTGGCAGAGGAGTAACTACGAGCAGTACTTC
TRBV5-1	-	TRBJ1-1	CASSSDTSEAFF	TGCGCCAGCAGCTCCGATACAAGTGAAGCTTTCTTT
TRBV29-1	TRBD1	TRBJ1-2	CSVAGTGATYGYTF	TGCAGCGTTGCCGGGACAGGGGCTACCTATGGCTACACCTTC
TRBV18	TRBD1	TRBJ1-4	CASSRDRKDEKLFF	TGTGCCAGCTCACGGGACAGGAAGGATGAAAAACTGTTTTTT
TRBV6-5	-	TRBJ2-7	CASRARFFQVYEQYF	TGTGCCAGCAGAGCCCGTTTTTTTCAGGTCTACGAGCAGTACTTC
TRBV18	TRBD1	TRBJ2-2	CASSPGQANTGELFF	TGTGCCAGCTCACCAGGACAGGCGAACACCGGGGAGCTGTTTTTT
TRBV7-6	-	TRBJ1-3	CASSLGPGVGNTIYF	TGTGCCAGCAGCTTAGGTCCGGGGGTTGGAAACACCATATATTTT
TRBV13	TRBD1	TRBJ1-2	CASSPPSTGPYGYTF	TGTGCCAGCAGCCCCCCTTCGACAGGGCCCTATGGCTACACCTTC
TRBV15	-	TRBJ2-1	CATSREFGNNEQFF	TGTGCCACCAGCAGAGAATTCGGGAACAATGAGCAGTTCTTC
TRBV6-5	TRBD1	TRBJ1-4	CASSYSIGTGEEKLFF	TGTGCCAGCAGTTACTCTATAGGGACAGGGGAAGAAAAACTGTTTTTT
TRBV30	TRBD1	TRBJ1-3	CAWSATWTGAGNTIYF	TGTGCCTGGAGTGCAACCTGGACAGGGGCTGGAAACACCATATATTTT
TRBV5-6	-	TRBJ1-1	CASSFSANTEAFF	TGTGCCAGCAGCTTTAGTGCGAACACTGAAGCTTTCTTT
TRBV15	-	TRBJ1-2	CATSRDPRVDDGYTF	TGTGCCACCAGCAGGGACCCGAGGGTGGACGATGGCTACACCTTC
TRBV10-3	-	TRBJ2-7	CAISGSGTAKLEQYF	TGTGCCATCAGTGGTTCCGGGACTGCTAAACTGGAGCAGTACTTC
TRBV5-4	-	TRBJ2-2	CASSWDNRKDTSGELFF	TGTGCCAGCAGCTGGGACAACCGGAAGGATACCTCCGGGGAGCTGTTTTTT
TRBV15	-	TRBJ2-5	CATSRRQIQETQYF	TGTGCCACCAGCAGACGACAGATCCAAGAGACCCAGTACTTC
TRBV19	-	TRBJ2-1	CASSIDPGSSYNEQFF	TGTGCCAGTAGTATCGACCCGGGGAGCTCCTACAATGAGCAGTTCTTC
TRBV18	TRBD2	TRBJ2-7	CASSPRVTSGSGSYEQYF	TGTGCCAGCTCACCACGAGTCACTAGCGGGAGCGGGTCCTACGAGCAGTACTTC
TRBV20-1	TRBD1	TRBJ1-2	CSGDRAGGYTF	TGCAGCGGAGACAGGGCAGGTGGCTACACCTTC
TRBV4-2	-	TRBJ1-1	CASSQLTPNIEAFF	TGTGCCAGCAGCCAACTTACACCGAACATTGAAGCTTTCTTT
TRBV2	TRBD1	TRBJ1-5	CASRGTGGSQPQHF	TGTGCCAGCAGGGGTACAGGGGGCAGTCAGCCCCAGCATTTT
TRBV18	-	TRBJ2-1	CASSPLGQSDNEQFF	TGTGCCAGCTCACCGCTAGGACAGTCCGACAATGAGCAGTTCTTC
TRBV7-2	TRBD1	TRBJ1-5	CASSSPGGGQPQHF	TGTGCCAGCAGCTCTCCAGGGGGCGGGCAGCCCCAGCATTTT
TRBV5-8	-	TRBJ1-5	CASSLGRGNQPQHF	TGTGCCAGCAGCTTGGGCCGGGGGAATCAGCCCCAGCATTTT
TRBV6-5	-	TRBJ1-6	CASGGWSPLHF	TGTGCCAGTGGAGGGTGGTCACCCCTCCACTTT
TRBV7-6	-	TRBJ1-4	CASSHGGGATFNEKLFF	TGTGCCAGCAGCCACGGCGGGGGGGCGACCTTTAATGAAAAACTGTTTTTT
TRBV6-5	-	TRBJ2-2	CASSRTANTGELFF	TGTGCCAGCAGTCGGACAGCAAACACCGGGGAGCTGTTTTTT
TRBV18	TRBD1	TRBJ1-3	CASSPPDRDFGNTIYF	TGTGCCAGCTCACCACCTGACAGGGACTTCGGAAACACCATATATTTT
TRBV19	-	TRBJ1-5	CASIERGLGNQPQHF	TGTGCCAGTATTGAGAGAGGGTTGGGCAATCAGCCCCAGCATTTT
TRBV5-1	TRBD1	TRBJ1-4	CASSWGQSNEKLFF	TGCGCCAGCAGCTGGGGACAGAGCAATGAAAAACTGTTTTTT
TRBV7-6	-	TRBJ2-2	CASSLGAGDAGELFF	TGTGCCAGCAGCTTGGGGGCGGGGGACGCCGGGGAGCTGTTTTTT
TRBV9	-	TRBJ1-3	CASSGNTAGGNTIYF	TGTGCCAGCAGCGGGAACACGGCGGGAGGAAACACCATATATTTT
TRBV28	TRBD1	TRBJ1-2	CASSLGQGTYYGYTF	TGTGCCAGCAGTTTGGGACAGGGGACATACTATGGCTACACCTTC
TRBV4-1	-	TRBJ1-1	CASSQDWSRGGTEAFF	TGCGCCAGCAGCCAAGATTGGAGTCGGGGGGGAACTGAAGCTTTCTTT
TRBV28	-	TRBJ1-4	CASRPDIEREKLFF	TGTGCCAGCAGGCCGGACATCGAGCGAGAAAAACTGTTTTTT